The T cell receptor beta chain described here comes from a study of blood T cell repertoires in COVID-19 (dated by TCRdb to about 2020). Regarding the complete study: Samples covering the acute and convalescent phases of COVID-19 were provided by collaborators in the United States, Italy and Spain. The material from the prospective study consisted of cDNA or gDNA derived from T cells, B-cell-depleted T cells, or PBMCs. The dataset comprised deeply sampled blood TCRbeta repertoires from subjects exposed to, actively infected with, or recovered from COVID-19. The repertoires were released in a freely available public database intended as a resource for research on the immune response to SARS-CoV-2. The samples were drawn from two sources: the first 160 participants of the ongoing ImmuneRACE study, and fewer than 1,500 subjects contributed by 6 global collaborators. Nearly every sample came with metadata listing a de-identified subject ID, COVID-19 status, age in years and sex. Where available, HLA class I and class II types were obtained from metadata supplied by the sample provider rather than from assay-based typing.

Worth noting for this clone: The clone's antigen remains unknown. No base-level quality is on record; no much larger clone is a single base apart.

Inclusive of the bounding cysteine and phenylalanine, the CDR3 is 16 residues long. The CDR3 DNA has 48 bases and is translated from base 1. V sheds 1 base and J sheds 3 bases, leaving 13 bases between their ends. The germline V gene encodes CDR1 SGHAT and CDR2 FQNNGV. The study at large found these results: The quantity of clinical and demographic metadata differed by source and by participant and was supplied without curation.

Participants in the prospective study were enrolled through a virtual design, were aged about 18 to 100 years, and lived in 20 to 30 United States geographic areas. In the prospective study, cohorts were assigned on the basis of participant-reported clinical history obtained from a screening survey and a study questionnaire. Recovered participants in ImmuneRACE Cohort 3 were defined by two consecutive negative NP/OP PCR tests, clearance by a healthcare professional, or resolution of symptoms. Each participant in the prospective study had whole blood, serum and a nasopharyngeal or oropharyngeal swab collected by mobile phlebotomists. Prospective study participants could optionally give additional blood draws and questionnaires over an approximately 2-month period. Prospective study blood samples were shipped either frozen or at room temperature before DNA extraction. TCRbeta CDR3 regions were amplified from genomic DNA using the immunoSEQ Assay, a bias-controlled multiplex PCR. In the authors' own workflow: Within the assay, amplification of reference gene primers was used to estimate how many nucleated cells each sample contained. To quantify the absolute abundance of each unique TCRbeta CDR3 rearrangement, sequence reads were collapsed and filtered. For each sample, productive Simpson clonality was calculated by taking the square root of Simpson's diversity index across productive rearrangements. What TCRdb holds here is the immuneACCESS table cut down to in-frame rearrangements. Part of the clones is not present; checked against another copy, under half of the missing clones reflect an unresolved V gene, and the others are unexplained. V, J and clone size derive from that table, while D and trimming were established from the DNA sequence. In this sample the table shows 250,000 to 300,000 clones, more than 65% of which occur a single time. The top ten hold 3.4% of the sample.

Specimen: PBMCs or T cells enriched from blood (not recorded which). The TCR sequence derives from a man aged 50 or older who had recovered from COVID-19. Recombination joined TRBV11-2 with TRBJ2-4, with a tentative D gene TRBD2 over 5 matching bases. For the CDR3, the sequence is CASSLGANRGKNIQYF. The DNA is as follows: TGTGCCAGCAGCTTAGGGGCTAACCGGGGCAAAAACATTCAGTACTTC.